The 23 T cell receptor beta chains presented below share a single source sample, sequenced in a study of CD8+ T cells in alopecia areata. RNA extraction was followed by reverse transcription into cDNA, which acted as the sequencing template. Libraries were prepared by immunoSEQ multiplex PCR; TCRdb keeps only in-frame clonotypes and omits some of them. The table lists about 64,000 clones, about 40% of them singletons. The material sequenced was NKG2D-low CD8+ T cells sorted from blood. Source of these receptors: a human donor with alopecia areata.

This chain connects TRBV9 to TRBJ2-7; 7 positions agree with TRBD1. Germline loops: CDR1 SGDLS, CDR2 YYNGEE. The trim removed 2 bases at V and 2 bases at J, leaving 4 bases unmatched. This CDR3 has 14 amino acids. CDR3 sequence (DNA): TGTGCCAGCAGCGTGGGGGACAGCCCCTACGAGCAGTACTTC. Encoded protein: CASSVGDSPYEQYF. The full variable domain, rest sourced from reference TRBV9 and TRBJ2-7, is DSGVTQTPKHLITATGQRVTLRCSPRSGDLSVYWYQQSLDQGLQFLIQYYNGEERAKGNILERFSAQQFPDLHSELNLSSLELGDSALYFCASSVGDSPYEQYFGPGTRLTVT.

This clone was seen only once. The chain uses TRBV27 and TRBJ2-7, with 7 bases identical to TRBD1. Germline CDR1 MNHEY, CDR2 SMNVEV (reference sequence). The length of the CDR3 is 16 residues. V shed 2 bases, J shed 5 bases, and the junction held 12 bases outside the gene matches. The CDR3: CASSLIRAGGPNEQYF. CDR3 sequence (DNA): TGTGCCAGCAGTTTAATCCGGGCAGGGGGTCCGAACGAGCAGTACTTC.

The sample holds a few counts of this clone. The gene calls are TRBV15 and TRBJ1-4; no clear D gene. The V and J ends lost 3 bases and 6 bases respectively, with 8 bases between them. CDR1 and CDR2 from the germline V gene are LNHNV and YYDKDF (reference sequence). The length of the CDR3 is 13 residues. Here the CDR3 DNA reads TGTGCCACCAGCAGCCGCATGGATGAAAAACTGTTTTTT. It translates to CATSSRMDEKLFF.

The V call is TRBV27, the J call TRBJ1-2; D remains ambiguous. The CDR3 is 15 residues long. Per the germline V gene, CDR1 is MNHEY and CDR2 is SMNVEV (reference sequence). V dropped 4 bases and J dropped 3 bases, with 15 bases sitting between them. The CDR3 loop is CASSSSLDGYYGYTF. CDR3 bases: TGTGCCAGCAGTTCCTCACTAGACGGGTACTATGGCTACACCTTC.

This chain joins TRBV5-1 and TRBJ1-5; D remains unclear. CDR3 length: 14 residues. Germline lookup yields CDR1 SGHRS and CDR2 YFSETQ. With 4 bases removed from V and 1 base from J, the gap between germline ends came to 9 bases. The CDR3 coding sequence is TGCGCCAGCAGCGACGGACCCAGCAATCAGCCCCAGCATTTT. This sequence encodes CASSDGPSNQPQHF.

J is TRBJ2-7 and V is TRBV7-2; perhaps TRBD1 as D (5 bases). There are 16 residues in the CDR3. In germline, CDR1 is SGHTA, CDR2 FQGNSA. V lost 5 bases to trimming and J lost 0 bases, with 17 bases between them. Here the CDR3 DNA reads TGTGCCAGCAGCCCCCCTGTAGGCAGGGACTCCTACGAGCAGTACTTC. It specifies CASSPPVGRDSYEQYF. Looking up the rest from reference TRBV7-2 and TRBJ2-7 gives the full variable domain: GAGVSQSPSNKVTEKGKDVELRCDPISGHTALYWYRQSLGQGLEFLIYFQGNSAPDKSGLPSDRFSAERTGGSVSTLTIQRTQQEDSAVYLCASSPPVGRDSYEQYFGPGTRLTVT.

The chain has TRBV7-9 and TRBJ2-3, with D uncertain. Germline V CDR1 and CDR2: SEHNR, FQNEAQ (reference sequence). CDR3 size: 13 residues. The ends were cut back, 3 bases at V and 1 base at J, with 5 bases in the middle. The CDR3 DNA is TGTGCCAGCAGCTTTCCCCGCACAGATACGCAGTATTTT. Translating gives CASSFPRTDTQYF.

J is TRBJ2-5 and V is TRBV5-1, with D perhaps TRBD1 or TRBD2 (5 bases each). This CDR3 is built from 15 residues. Germline values: CDR1 SGHRS, CDR2 YFSETQ. V was pared by 4 bases and J by 1 base, with 14 bases between. DNA of the CDR3: TGCGCCAGCAGCCTGTGGGGACCCAGCCAAGAGACCCAGTACTTC. Its protein product is CASSLWGPSQETQYF.

This chain connects TRBV5-6 to TRBJ2-7; 9 bases fit TRBD1. The germline V gene encodes CDR1 SGHDT and CDR2 YYEEEE. Trimming took 4 bases from V and 5 from J; bases not matched to a gene: 7. The CDR3 is made up of 14 amino acids. CDR3 amino acids: CASSPTGTGNEQYF. The CDR3 region has the DNA TGTGCCAGCAGCCCCACCGGGACAGGGAACGAGCAGTACTTC.

This chain connects TRBV7-8 to TRBJ2-1; 9 bases align to TRBD1. The V gene end was trimmed by 6 bases and the J gene end by 7 bases; junction bases not matched to a gene: 13. Germline CDR1 and CDR2: SGHVS and FQNEAQ. The CDR3 runs 16 residues. The CDR3 sequence is CASSLAPGQGRNEQFF. CDR3 bases: TGTGCCAGCAGTCTTGCCCCGGGACAGGGACGGAATGAGCAGTTCTTC.

This clone was found a few times. The gene calls are TRBV27 and TRBJ2-7; maybe TRBD1 (6 bases). Trimming pared 5 bases from V and 7 bases from J, leaving 9 bases between. This CDR3 region has 11 residues. Looked up from germline, CDR1 is MNHEY and CDR2 is SMNVEV (reference sequence). In nucleotides, the CDR3 is TGTGCCAGCAGTCAGGGGTTGGAGCAGTACTTC. Translation: CASSQGLEQYF.

This clone occurred a few times. The gene calls are TRBV5-1 and TRBJ2-7; maybe TRBD1 (6 bases). V was cut by 3 bases and J by 2 bases, with 15 bases left in between. This CDR3 comprises 15 residues. Germline V gives CDR1 SGHRS, CDR2 YFSETQ. In DNA, the CDR3 is TGCGCCAGCAGCTCTCCCGCGCAGGGGCCCTACGAGCAGTACTTC. It yields the protein CASSSPAQGPYEQYF.

V is TRBV5-1 and J is TRBJ1-2; 8 bases match TRBD1. The CDR3 contains 16 residues. V shed 0 bases and J 4 bases; nucleotides not matched to a gene: 8. Germline V CDR1 and CDR2: SGHRS, YFSETQ. CDR3 sequence reads: CASSLAGQARLYGYTF. CDR3 nucleotides: TGCGCCAGCAGCTTGGCGGGACAGGCCCGCCTCTATGGCTACACCTTC.

This clone showed up just a few times. The rearrangement links TRBV29-1 to TRBJ2-5; D is uncertain. V gave up 8 bases and J gave up 5 bases, with 15 bases separating them. This CDR3 is 12 amino acids long. The germline V gene has CDR1 SQVTM and CDR2 ANQGSEA. CDR3 in amino acids: CSSLWVDETQYF. The CDR3 nucleotides are TGCAGCTCCCTGTGGGTGGACGAGACCCAGTACTTC.

A word on this clone: The same CDR3 is also encoded by other DNA sequences in this sample. In DNA, the CDR3 is TGCAGCGTTGAAAGAGGTTACGAGCAGTACTTC. This encodes CSVERGYEQYF. J is TRBJ2-7 and V is TRBV29-1; D unresolved. The V gene lost 2 bases and the J gene lost 4 bases, with 6 bases spanning the gap. CDR1 is SQVTM, CDR2 ANQGSEA, per germline. The CDR3 length is 11 residues.

CDR3 sequence (DNA): TGTGCCAGCAGTGAATATAGGGCACACGATGAGCAGTTCTTC. Encoded protein: CASSEYRAHDEQFF. The rearrangement links TRBV25-1 to TRBJ2-1; the D is unclear. CDR1 is MGHDK, CDR2 SYGVNS, per germline. Trimming stripped 0 bases from V and 8 bases from J, with 11 bases between. The CDR3 is 14 amino acids.

A few counts support this clone. The J gene is TRBJ2-1, the V gene TRBV29-1; 9 nucleotides align to TRBD2. The CDR3 has 17 residues. CDR1 is SQVTM and CDR2 is ANQGSEA in the germline V gene. Trimming at V came to 5 bases and at J to 3 bases, leaving 14 bases not matched to a gene. The CDR3 region is CSVPGTSSGKGYNEQFF. The CDR3 DNA sequence: TGCAGCGTTCCCGGGACTAGCTCTGGGAAAGGCTACAATGAGCAGTTCTTC.

The chain couples TRBV18 to TRBJ1-1; TRBD1 agrees at 9 bases. V shed 6 bases and J 2 bases; nucleotides not matched to a gene: 4. Germline V gene data show CDR1 as KGHSH and CDR2 as LQKENI. The CDR3 contains 14 residues. DNA for the CDR3: TGTGCCAGCTCGTCGGACAGGGGCAACACTGAAGCTTTCTTT. It translates to CASSSDRGNTEAFF.

The V and J genes are TRBV19 and TRBJ2-4; D call uncertain. Germline V gene data show CDR1 as LNHDA and CDR2 as SQIVND (reference sequence). V lost 5 bases and J lost 0, with 8 bases in between. This CDR3 has 14 residues. The CDR3 DNA follows: TGTGCCAGTAGTCCCACCGTAGCCAAAAACATTCAGTACTTC. Translated: CASSPTVAKNIQYF.

The rearrangement joins TRBV29-1 to TRBJ1-1, with D perhaps TRBD1 (5 bases). This CDR3 is 11 amino acids long. CDR1 is SQVTM, CDR2 ANQGSEA, per germline. The V and J ends lost 3 bases and 5 bases respectively, with 7 bases between them. The CDR3: CSVDRGTEAFF. The CDR3 DNA reads as TGCAGCGTTGATAGGGGAACTGAAGCTTTCTTT. The full variable domain, its missing parts supplied by reference TRBV29-1 and TRBJ1-1, is SAVISQKPSRDICQRGTSLTIQCQVDSQVTMMFWYRQQPGQSLTLIATANQGSEATYESGFVIDKFPISRPNLTFSTLTVSNMSPEDSSIYLCSVDRGTEAFFGQGTRLTVV.

The chain recombines TRBV19 with TRBJ2-3; perhaps TRBD1 as D (6 bases). The CDR3 extends over 13 amino acids. Trimming took 4 bases from V and 4 from J, leaving 9 bases between them. The germline CDR1 and CDR2 sequences are LNHDA and SQIVND (reference sequence). The CDR3: CASSTGQSDTQYF. The DNA for the CDR3 is TGTGCCAGTAGTACCGGACAGTCAGATACGCAGTATTTT.

V is TRBV2 and J is TRBJ2-5; D is ambiguous. The CDR3 contains 13 residues. The V gene's germline CDR1 is SNHLY and CDR2 FYNNEI. Trimming removed 3 bases from V and 5 bases from J, with 10 bases in between. DNA of the CDR3: TGTGCCAGCAGTGATAATTTAATCGAGACCCAGTACTTC. It translates to CASSDNLIETQYF.

This clone was recorded a few times. V usage is TRBV29-1 and J usage is TRBJ1-2; D not certain. V shed 1 base and J shed 9 bases, with 12 bases lying between them. This CDR3 has 12 residues. The germline gives CDR1 SQVTM, CDR2 ANQGSEA. The CDR3 here is CSVEGRNGRYTF. CDR3 nucleotide sequence: TGCAGCGTTGAAGGGAGGAATGGGCGCTACACCTTC.